One and the same sample provided the 4 T cell receptor beta chains below, sequenced in a study of early T cells in non-severe SARS-CoV-2 infection. TCRdb re-called the 5' RACE reads through MiXCR, storing one row per CDR3 protein. In the table there are almost 65,000 distinct CDR3 sequences, less than 5.5% of which are singletons. Sequenced sample: whole blood. The receptors come from an adult who was a healthcare worker with PCR-confirmed SARS-CoV-2 infection or an uninfected control (not recorded which).

J is TRBJ1-2 and V is TRBV2, with D hard to call. V lost 4 bases, J lost 4 bases, and 7 bases lay in between. CDR1 is SNHLY, CDR2 FYNNEI, per germline. There are 12 residues in the CDR3. In DNA form, the CDR3 reads TGTGCCAGCAGTGGGACCTTCTATGGCTACACCTTC. Residues: CASSGTFYGYTF.

In its sample, this clonotype was seen a few times. J is TRBJ2-1 and V is TRBV19; 10 nucleotides align to TRBD2. V lost 4 bases, J lost 7 bases, and 13 bases stayed unmatched. This CDR3 comprises 17 residues. The V gene's germline CDR1 is LNHDA and CDR2 SQIVND (reference sequence). This CDR3 is CASSKISVTSGMNEQFF. The CDR3 DNA follows: TGTGCCAGTAGTAAGATCTCAGTTACTAGCGGGATGAATGAGCAGTTCTTC. The variable domain in full, completed from reference TRBV19 and TRBJ2-1, reads DGGITQSPKYLFRKEGQNVTLSCEQNLNHDAMYWYRQDPGQGLRLIYYSQIVNDFQKGDIAEGYSVSREKKESFPLTVTSAQKNPTAFYLCASSKISVTSGMNEQFFGPGTRLTVL.

The chain links TRBV7-9 to TRBJ2-1; D is unclear. The CDR3 totals 11 residues. CDR1 and CDR2 (germline): SEHNR, FQNEAQ (reference sequence). Trimming cost V 5 bases and J 2 bases, with 1 base left between them. This chain's CDR3 is CASSPYNEQFF. CDR3 sequence (DNA): TGTGCCAGCAGCCCCTACAATGAGCAGTTCTTC.

A note on this clonotype: A read error may explain this, as a much larger clone is one base away. The V call is TRBV11-2, the J call TRBJ2-3; D perhaps matches TRBD1 (6 bases). Germline CDR1 is SGHAT and CDR2 is FQNNGV. CDR3 length: 15 amino acids. For the CDR3, the DNA is TGTGCCAGCAGTCATACTGCATTCCGGACAGATATGCAGTATTTT. Its protein product is CASSHTAFRTDMQYF.